Listed here are 4 T cell receptor beta chains from one sample, sequenced in a study of T cell responses to AZD1222 COVID-19 vaccine. Clones were sequenced by immunoSEQ multiplex PCR, and TCRdb holds only the in-frame ones, with some missing. Here the sample spans about 84,000 clones, about 86% being singletons. The sequenced sample was peripheral blood, obtained 28 days after the second AZD1222 dose. The source is an adult who received the AZD1222 COVID-19 vaccine.

The chain is built from TRBV28 and TRBJ2-1; 7 nucleotides line up with TRBD2. The CDR3 spans 15 residues. CDR1 MDHEN and CDR2 SYDVKM come from the germline V gene. V was clipped by 3 bases and J by 6 bases; unmatched bases: 8. The chain's CDR3 is CASSLSVAGLNEQFF. The CDR3 region has the DNA TGTGCCAGCAGTTTGTCGGTAGCGGGCCTCAATGAGCAGTTCTTC.

The table lists this clone with a count of one. The V call is TRBV7-9, the J call TRBJ1-1, with D hard to call. V lost 4 bases, J lost 6 bases, and 18 bases lay in between. Germline CDR1 is SEHNR and CDR2 is FQNEAQ (reference sequence). The CDR3 sequence is 15 residues long. This CDR3 reads CASSSAPPGPPEAFF. CDR3 bases: TGTGCCAGCAGCTCAGCGCCGCCGGGTCCTCCTGAAGCTTTCTTT.

The chain is built from TRBV27 and TRBJ2-1; D gene uncertain. The V gene's germline CDR1 is MNHEY and CDR2 SMNVEV (reference sequence). The CDR3 consists of 13 residues. Trimming removed 0 bases from V and 3 bases from J, with 3 bases in between. The CDR3 DNA is TGTGCCAGCAGTTTATCCTTCTACAATGAGCAGTTCTTC. Translation: CASSLSFYNEQFF.

This clone was observed a handful of times. This chain connects TRBV28 to TRBJ1-5; the match to TRBD1 covers 9 bases. The CDR3 extends over 15 amino acids. V trimming: 5 bases; J trimming: 7 bases; junction bases outside the gene matches: 9. Germline V gives CDR1 MDHEN, CDR2 SYDVKM. The CDR3 nucleotides read TGTGCCAGCAGTATGGGGGGGACAGGGATCCAGCCCCAGCATTTT. Amino acids: CASSMGGTGIQPQHF.